This T cell receptor beta chain was found in a study of T cell responses to AZD1222 COVID-19 vaccine. Findings and limits, study-wide: The peak T cell response came first, and repertoires were sampled only after it. At baseline, just a handful of AZD1222 recipients tested seropositive. Among vaccine-associated CD4 TCRs, coverage spanned spike, with dominance at 160-218 and 743-854.

Profiled with immunoSEQ multiplex PCR; TCRdb holds only in-frame clones, not every one. This table holds some 130,000 clones, around nine tenths found once. The germline V and J ends were trimmed by 0 bases and 5 bases, with 7 bases remaining between them. Germline lookup yields CDR1 MNHEY and CDR2 SVGAGI. The CDR3 contains 13 residues. About this clone itself: Its antigen is undetermined.

The chain carries TRBV6-5 and TRBJ1-1; no clear D gene. The clonotype originates from an adult in good health. Source: peripheral blood, taken on day 0 of AZD1222 vaccination. The CDR3 loop is CASSYSVRTEAFF. As DNA, the CDR3 is TGTGCCAGCAGTTACTCGGTGAGAACTGAAGCTTTCTTT.